This note documents a single T cell receptor (beta chain) sequence. Its target is not known. This sample is drawn from a study of early T cells in non-severe SARS-CoV-2 infection. Background on the study: Bulk RNA from unsorted whole blood was sequenced; chains were unpaired.

Attachment of unique molecular identifiers was made to individual cDNA molecules. TCRdb reanalysed the 5' RACE reads using MiXCR and keeps one entry per CDR3 protein. The repertoire holds about 99,000 distinct CDR3 sequences, with roughly 17% as singletons. Study-level findings and limits: VDJdb matching, biased toward anti-spike CD8 responses, missed private and CD4 specificities.

This receptor was identified in an adult who was a healthcare worker with PCR-confirmed SARS-CoV-2 infection or an uninfected control (not recorded which). Sequenced: whole blood.

The CDR3 coding sequence is TGCAGCGTTGTATTTTGGACAGCTCAGAGCACTGAAGCTTTCTTT. It is translated as CSVVFWTAQSTEAFF. The chain combines TRBV29-1 with TRBJ1-1; possibly TRBD1 for D (6 bases). Deletions cut 4 bases from V and 4 bases from J, with 19 bases between. The CDR3 runs 15 residues. Looked up from germline, CDR1 is SQVTM and CDR2 is ANQGSEA.